Below, 28 T cell receptor beta chains from the same sample are listed, as sequenced in a study of T cell responses to AZD1222 COVID-19 vaccine. Method: immunoSEQ multiplex PCR; TCRdb's copy keeps in-frame clones and lacks some. This sample has about 270,000 clones, with 90% to 95% found just once. Source: peripheral blood, taken 28 days after the second AZD1222 dose. Receptors were obtained from an adult who received the AZD1222 COVID-19 vaccine.

This rearrangement joins TRBV24-1 to TRBJ2-5; 7 nucleotides line up with TRBD1. Trimming cost V 8 bases and J 3 bases; bases outside gene matches: 5. This CDR3 region has 13 residues. CDR1 is KGHDR, CDR2 SFDVKD, per germline. The CDR3 reads CATTDREKETQYF. The CDR3 bases are TGTGCCACCACAGACAGGGAAAAAGAGACCCAGTACTTC.

The chain employs TRBV24-1 and TRBJ2-3; D is perhaps TRBD1 (6 bases). This CDR3 is 14 amino acids long. Looked up from germline, CDR1 is KGHDR and CDR2 is SFDVKD. Trimming left V 6 bases short and J 4 bases short, with 13 bases between. The chain's CDR3 is CATSHGGRSDTQYF. Here the CDR3 DNA reads TGTGCCACCAGTCATGGGGGCCGGTCAGATACGCAGTATTTT.

This clone was found once. This chain links TRBV3-1 (or the pseudogene TRBV3-2) with TRBJ2-3; D unclear. Germline V CDR1 and CDR2: LGHDT, YNNKEL (reference sequence). This CDR3 is 16 amino acids long. Between the trimmed V and J ends, which lost 1 base and 3 bases, there was a span of 14 bases. The CDR3 DNA follows: TGTGCCAGCAGCCAAGTGCGTATTGGTGGGACAGATACGCAGTATTTT. This codes for CASSQVRIGGTDTQYF.

The J gene is TRBJ2-7, the V gene TRBV5-1, with D perhaps being TRBD1 or TRBD2 (6 bases each). The CDR3 runs to 13 residues. V lost 4 bases and J lost 4, with 12 bases in between. Per germline, CDR1 SGHRS and CDR2 YFSETQ. The CDR3 nucleotides read TGCGCCAGCAGCCAGGGGACTTATTACGAGCAGTACTTC. Its translation is CASSQGTYYEQYF.

A single count supports this clone. This rearrangement joins TRBV4-3 to TRBJ2-2; tentatively, D is TRBD1 (6 bases). The CDR3 totals 13 residues. With 3 bases removed from V and 4 bases from J, the gap between germline ends came to 6 bases. Germline V gene lookup returns CDR1 LGHNA and CDR2 YSLEER. The DNA for the CDR3 is TGCGCCAGCAGCCAGGGGGCCACCGGGGAGCTGTTTTTT. The encoded protein is CASSQGATGELFF.

The V call is TRBV12-3 or TRBV12-4, the J call TRBJ1-2; no clear D gene. CDR3 length equals 11 residues. Trimming removed 8 bases from V and 1 base from J, with 5 bases in between. CDR3 amino acids: CASWNNYGYTF. The CDR3 DNA reads TGTGCCAGCTGGAATAACTATGGCTACACCTTC.

The J gene is TRBJ2-3, the V gene TRBV7-9; D may be TRBD2 (6 bases). Trimming pared 3 bases from V and 0 bases from J, leaving 10 bases between. The germline V gene has CDR1 SEHNR and CDR2 FQNEAQ (reference sequence). This CDR3 spans 15 amino acids. The CDR3 DNA reads TGTGCCAGCAGCTTCGGAGGGACTAGCACAGATACGCAGTATTTT. It is translated as CASSFGGTSTDTQYF.

J is TRBJ2-1 and V is TRBV4-3; 14 bases map to TRBD2. CDR1 is LGHNA, CDR2 YSLEER, per germline. This CDR3 has 15 amino acids. Trimming at V came to 4 bases and at J to 7 bases, leaving 3 bases not matched to a gene. DNA of the CDR3: TGCGCCAGCAGCCCGACTAGCGGGAGGGAGAATGAGCAGTTCTTC. Its translation: CASSPTSGRENEQFF.

The chain employs TRBV6-5 and TRBJ1-5; D possibly corresponds to TRBD1 (5 bases). Trimming removed 6 bases at V and 5 bases at J, with 8 bases between. This CDR3 spans 12 amino acids. Germline assignment: CDR1 MNHEY and CDR2 SVGAGI. This chain's CDR3 is CASRIGDQPQHF. The CDR3 coding sequence is TGTGCCAGCAGAATAGGGGATCAGCCCCAGCATTTT.

CDR3 sequence: CASSQAIGGQDTQYF. CDR3 DNA: TGCGCCAGCAGCCAAGCAATAGGGGGGCAAGATACGCAGTATTTT. The chain uses TRBV4-1 and TRBJ2-3, with D perhaps being TRBD1 or TRBD2 (6 bases each). Germline V lookup: CDR1 MGHRA, CDR2 YSYEKL. The CDR3 loop spans 15 amino acids. V was pared by 1 base and J by 5 bases, with 13 bases between.

The chain uses TRBV6-2 or TRBV6-3 and TRBJ2-2; either TRBD1 or TRBD2 may fit D (7 bases each). The CDR3 sequence is 17 residues long. Germline CDR1 MNHEY, CDR2 SVGEGT. The ends were cut back, 0 bases at V and 0 bases at J, with 11 bases in the middle. CDR3 nucleotide sequence: TGTGCCAGCAGTTACTCGGGAGGGGGCGCGAACACCGGGGAGCTGTTTTTT. Translating gives CASSYSGGGANTGELFF.

This rearrangement joins TRBV15 to TRBJ2-2; D unclear. This CDR3 spans 14 amino acids. The ends were cut back, 0 bases at V and 1 base at J, with 3 bases in the middle. Germline V gives CDR1 LNHNV, CDR2 YYDKDF (reference sequence). As DNA, the CDR3 is TGTGCCACCAGCAGAGATAGGAACACCGGGGAGCTGTTTTTT. Amino acids: CATSRDRNTGELFF.

The chain carries TRBV2 and TRBJ1-2, with D unresolved. Germline V CDR1 and CDR2: SNHLY, FYNNEI. V shed 3 bases and J shed 4 bases, with 12 bases lying between them. There are 14 residues in the CDR3. This CDR3 reads CASSEMASGYGYTF. The CDR3, as DNA: TGTGCCAGCAGTGAGATGGCCTCAGGCTATGGCTACACCTTC.

CDR3: CASSLDKGFAQYF. The CDR3 DNA reads TGCGCCAGCAGCTTGGATAAGGGGTTTGCGCAGTATTTT. V gene TRBV5-1 combines with J gene TRBJ2-3, with TRBD1 as a possible D gene (5 bases). This CDR3 is built from 13 residues. The germline V gene encodes CDR1 SGHRS and CDR2 YFSETQ. V was clipped by 0 bases and J by 10 bases, with 12 bases between them.

This CDR3 is CASSGGPRDTQYF. The CDR3 region has the DNA TGCGCCAGCAGTGGGGGGCCCAGGGATACGCAGTATTTT. The V gene is TRBV10-1, the J gene TRBJ2-3; weak D call: TRBD1 (6 bases). Germline V gene lookup returns CDR1 WNHNN and CDR2 SYGVQD (reference sequence). Trimming pared 4 bases from V and 6 bases from J, leaving 11 bases between. The CDR3 contains 13 residues.

This chain connects TRBV19 to TRBJ1-2; 8 bases map to TRBD1. The CDR3 is 13 residues long. Germline loops: CDR1 LNHDA, CDR2 SQIVND (reference sequence). V was pared by 6 bases and J by 6 bases, with 6 bases of the junction left unmatched. This CDR3 is CASSRGRINGYTF. In DNA, the CDR3 is TGTGCCAGTAGCAGGGGGCGAATAAATGGCTACACCTTC.

The rearrangement uses TRBV18 and TRBJ1-2; no definite D call. Germline V gene data show CDR1 as KGHSH and CDR2 as LQKENI. The V end lost 6 bases, the J end lost 8 bases, and 19 bases lay between the germline ends. The CDR3 sequence is 14 residues long. The CDR3 here is CASSPGPGLRGYTF. As DNA, the CDR3 is TGTGCCAGCTCCCCGGGTCCCGGGCTTAGAGGCTACACCTTC. Full variable domain (rest looked up from reference TRBV18 and TRBJ1-2): NAGVMQNPRHLVRRRGQEARLRCSPMKGHSHVYWYRQLPEEGLKFMVYLQKENIIDESGMPKERFSAEFPKEGPSILRIQQVVRGDSAAYFCASSPGPGLRGYTFGSGTRLTVV.

The rearrangement uses TRBV27 and TRBJ2-7; 8 bases are shared with TRBD2. V dropped 3 bases and J dropped 4; count of bases not matched to a gene: 5. The CDR3 has 14 amino acids. CDR1 is MNHEY, CDR2 SMNVEV, per germline (reference sequence). The CDR3 DNA sequence: TGTGCCAGCAGTTTTGTCGGGGGGGCATACGAGCAGTACTTC. Encoded protein: CASSFVGGAYEQYF.

The V gene is TRBV6-2 or TRBV6-3, the J gene TRBJ2-2, with 12 nucleotides matching TRBD2. The CDR3 totals 18 residues. V lost 2 bases, J lost 2 bases, and 6 bases stayed unmatched. CDR1 MNHEY and CDR2 SVGEGT come from the germline V gene. The CDR3 protein is CASSYTSGRTFNTGELFF. CDR3 bases: TGTGCCAGCAGTTACACTAGCGGGAGGACTTTCAACACCGGGGAGCTGTTTTTT.

This clone was seen a single time. V and J are TRBV27 and TRBJ2-7, with D possibly being TRBD1 or TRBD2 (5 bases each). Germline loops: CDR1 MNHEY, CDR2 SMNVEV (reference sequence). V was pared by 7 bases and J by 5 bases, with 15 bases between. The CDR3 runs 13 residues. Written as DNA, the CDR3 is TGTGCCAGCATCCGCCTCCGGGGCCACGAGCAGTACTTC. Translating it yields CASIRLRGHEQYF.

This sequence joins TRBV27 and TRBJ1-5; D is undetermined. The V and J ends lost 6 bases and 1 base respectively, with 10 bases between them. This CDR3 spans 14 amino acids. CDR1 is MNHEY and CDR2 is SMNVEV in the germline V gene (reference sequence). The CDR3 DNA sequence: TGTGCCAGCAGGGAAACAGTCAGCAATCAGCCCCAGCATTTT. Protein: CASRETVSNQPQHF.

The V call is TRBV28, the J call TRBJ2-1, with D maybe TRBD1 (6 bases). Looked up from germline, CDR1 is MDHEN and CDR2 is SYDVKM. Trimming removed 3 bases from V and 3 bases from J, with 12 bases in between. The CDR3 covers 15 residues. This CDR3 reads CASSLGQGIYNEQFF. Written as DNA, the CDR3 is TGTGCCAGCAGTTTGGGGCAGGGGATCTACAATGAGCAGTTCTTC.

The chain is built from TRBV19 and TRBJ1-1; D is uncertain. There are 11 residues in the CDR3. Germline values: CDR1 LNHDA, CDR2 SQIVND (reference sequence). Trimming left V 1 base short and J 11 bases short, with 8 bases between. The CDR3 region is CASSIGGFAFF. In DNA form, the CDR3 reads TGTGCCAGTAGTATAGGAGGGTTCGCTTTCTTT.

The rearrangement uses TRBV9 and TRBJ1-1, with a weak D call TRBD1 (5 bases). The CDR3 totals 13 residues. V was shortened by 4 bases and J by 4 bases, with 11 bases between the two germline ends. The germline V gene encodes CDR1 SGDLS and CDR2 YYNGEE. The CDR3 region is CASSRGTLTEAFF. The CDR3 nucleotides read TGTGCCAGCAGCCGGGGCACACTCACTGAAGCTTTCTTT.

The chain recombines TRBV6-5 with TRBJ1-6, with D maybe TRBD1 (5 bases). The CDR3 runs to 15 residues. Germline lookup yields CDR1 MNHEY and CDR2 SVGAGI. V was clipped by 3 bases and J by 8 bases, with 14 bases between them. In DNA, the CDR3 is TGTGCCAGCAGTTATTTGCCAGGGTTGGATTCACCCCTCCACTTT. It encodes CASSYLPGLDSPLHF.

This sequence joins TRBV19 and TRBJ1-4; weak D call: TRBD1 (6 bases). Germline CDR1 is LNHDA and CDR2 is SQIVND (reference sequence). Trimming removed 6 bases from V and 7 bases from J, with 15 bases in between. CDR3 length equals 14 residues. DNA of the CDR3: TGTGCCAGTAGCCCAAGCAGGGGTACTGAAAAACTGTTTTTT. Translation: CASSPSRGTEKLFF.

The chain uses TRBV2 and TRBJ1-6; D is ambiguous. V was clipped by 5 bases and J by 8 bases, with 16 bases between them. In germline, CDR1 is SNHLY, CDR2 FYNNEI. This CDR3 contains 15 residues. Here the CDR3 reads CASSPGKHSDSPLHF. CDR3 DNA sequence: TGTGCCAGCAGTCCGGGGAAACACAGCGATTCACCCCTCCACTTT. Drawing the rest from reference TRBV2 and TRBJ1-6, the complete variable domain is EPEVTQTPSHQVTQMGQEVILRCVPISNHLYFYWYRQILGQKVEFLVSFYNNEISEKSEIFDDQFSVERPDGSNFTLKIRSTKLEDSAMYFCASSPGKHSDSPLHFGNGTRLTVT.

J is TRBJ2-7 and V is TRBV30, with D maybe TRBD1 (5 bases). V lost 8 bases, J lost 7 bases, and 21 bases lay in between. The CDR3 has 13 residues. CDR1 is GTSNPN and CDR2 is SVGIG in the germline V gene (reference sequence). CDR3 region: CAIADKRLLEQYF. CDR3 sequence (DNA): TGTGCCATTGCGGACAAAAGATTACTAGAGCAGTACTTC.